The 25 T cell receptor beta chains in this list originate from one sample, sequenced in a study of shared clonotypes between healthy human individuals. Data came from immunoSEQ multiplex PCR; TCRdb stores just in-frame clones and leaves some out. Among over 1.5 million clones listed, 98% were seen once. The specimen sequenced was naive CD4+ T cells sorted from blood. As for subset: CD45RA+ positively selected. These receptors came from a man aged 30-40 years in good health.

This clone was observed once. This chain connects TRBV11-2 to TRBJ2-7; the match to TRBD1 covers 8 bases. The V segment lost 5 bases and the J segment 0 bases; nucleotides outside the gene matches: 12. Germline V gene sequence: CDR1 SGHAT, CDR2 FQNNGV. The CDR3 totals 17 residues. In nucleotides, the CDR3 is TGTGCCAGCAGCCCCCCTGTGGACAGGGCGGGCTCCTACGAGCAGTACTTC. As protein: CASSPPVDRAGSYEQYF.

Concerning this clone: Different DNA sequences within this sample yield the same CDR3. This chain joins TRBV5-1 and TRBJ2-7, with TRBD1 identical over 11 bases. V was clipped by 5 bases and J by 3 bases; unmatched bases: 7. Germline values: CDR1 SGHRS, CDR2 YFSETQ. CDR3 size: 15 residues. CDR3 residues: CASSPGGTGGYEQYF. Written as DNA, the CDR3 is TGCGCCAGCAGTCCCGGTGGGACAGGGGGCTACGAGCAGTACTTC.

This chain uses TRBV7-8 with TRBJ2-5; 8 bases agree with TRBD1. The germline gives CDR1 SGHVS, CDR2 FQNEAQ. This CDR3 has 14 amino acids. Germline trimming cut 5 bases from V and 4 bases from J; bases unmatched to any gene: 6. This CDR3 reads CASSARQGRETQYF. DNA for the CDR3: TGTGCCAGCAGCGCCAGACAGGGGCGAGAGACCCAGTACTTC.

V usage is TRBV5-1 and J usage is TRBJ2-7; D is unresolved. This CDR3 spans 13 amino acids. Germline V gene data show CDR1 as SGHRS and CDR2 as YFSETQ. Deletions cut 0 bases from V and 4 bases from J, with 8 bases between. The CDR3 DNA reads TGCGCCAGCAGCTTGGCCGTAACATACGAGCAGTACTTC. Its translation: CASSLAVTYEQYF.

Concerning this clone: The same CDR3 arises from other DNA sequences in this sample as well. This chain connects TRBV7-9 to TRBJ2-7, with D hard to call. The length of the CDR3 is 13 residues. The V gene's germline CDR1 is SEHNR and CDR2 FQNEAQ (reference sequence). V lost 3 bases and J 0 bases, leaving 6 bases between the germline ends. The chain's CDR3 is CASSFGGSYEQYF. CDR3 nucleotide sequence: TGTGCCAGCAGCTTTGGTGGCTCCTACGAGCAGTACTTC.

J is TRBJ2-7 and V is TRBV4-1; TRBD1 matches at 7 bases. V dropped 0 bases and J dropped 3; count of bases not matched to a gene: 5. The CDR3 has 15 amino acids. Per germline, CDR1 MGHRA and CDR2 YSYEKL. CDR3 sequence reads: CASSQDWGQYYEQYF. CDR3 coding DNA: TGCGCCAGCAGCCAAGATTGGGGACAGTACTACGAGCAGTACTTC.

The J gene is TRBJ1-1, the V gene TRBV9; possible D gene TRBD1, 6 bases. The CDR3 runs 16 residues. CDR1 is SGDLS, CDR2 YYNGEE, per germline. Trimming pared 0 bases from V and 1 base from J, leaving 13 bases between. The CDR3 spells CASSVGLQGRNTEAFF. CDR3 in DNA: TGTGCCAGCAGCGTAGGTTTACAGGGAAGGAACACTGAAGCTTTCTTT.

As for this clone: Other DNA variants within this sample encode the same CDR3. The chain uses TRBV11-2 and TRBJ1-5; D is unresolved. The CDR3 extends over 14 amino acids. Germline V gene lookup returns CDR1 SGHAT and CDR2 FQNNGV. V dropped 1 base and J dropped 1 base, with 5 bases sitting between them. This chain's CDR3 is CASSLAGSNQPQHF. CDR3 nucleotide sequence: TGTGCCAGCAGCTTAGCTGGAAGCAATCAGCCCCAGCATTTT.

This rearrangement joins TRBV7-2 to TRBJ2-7; 7 bases are a match to TRBD2. The CDR3 runs to 15 residues. Trimming cost V 1 base and J 9 bases; bases outside gene matches: 12. Germline V gives CDR1 SGHTA, CDR2 FQGNSA. The CDR3: CASSLGGRAVIGQYF. DNA for the CDR3: TGTGCCAGCAGCTTAGGTGGGAGGGCTGTTATAGGGCAGTACTTC.

V is TRBV18 and J is TRBJ2-7; TRBD2 matches 8 bases. Germline CDR1 reads KGHSH; CDR2 reads LQKENI. V trimming: 4 bases; J trimming: 7 bases; junction bases outside the gene matches: 9. This CDR3 region has 14 residues. CDR3 sequence: CASSQLAEGREQYF. The CDR3 DNA is TGTGCCAGCTCACAACTAGCGGAGGGAAGAGAGCAGTACTTC.

The V and J genes are TRBV5-4 and TRBJ2-1; 12 nucleotides agree with TRBD2. The V and J ends lost 6 bases and 9 bases, in that order; junction bases with no gene match: 13. CDR1 SGHNT and CDR2 YYREEE come from the germline V gene (reference sequence). The CDR3 covers 16 residues. The CDR3 DNA is TGTGCCAGCACCAAACCGAGACTAGCGGGAGCGGTTGAGCAGTTCTTC. Translating it yields CASTKPRLAGAVEQFF. The complete variable domain, with remaining parts taken from reference TRBV5-4 and TRBJ2-1, reads ETGVTQSPTHLIKTRGQQVTLRCSSQSGHNTVSWYQQALGQGPQFIFQYYREEENGRGNFPPRFSGLQFPNYSSELNVNALELDDSALYLCASTKPRLAGAVEQFFGPGTRLTVL.

The V and J genes are TRBV18 and TRBJ2-2; D may be TRBD1 or TRBD2 (5 bases each). Between the trimmed V and J ends, which lost 3 bases and 1 base, there was a span of 12 bases. This CDR3 is built from 16 residues. The V gene's germline CDR1 is KGHSH and CDR2 LQKENI. CDR3 sequence: CASSPWDPGNTGELFF. CDR3 sequence (DNA): TGTGCCAGCTCACCCTGGGACCCTGGGAACACCGGGGAGCTGTTTTTT. The full variable domain, completed using reference TRBV18 and TRBJ2-2, is NAGVMQNPRHLVRRRGQEARLRCSPMKGHSHVYWYRQLPEEGLKFMVYLQKENIIDESGMPKERFSAEFPKEGPSILRIQQVVRGDSAAYFCASSPWDPGNTGELFFGEGSRLTVL.

V and J are TRBV6-5 and TRBJ2-5; D is ambiguous. Trimming shortened V by 5 bases and J by 5 bases, and 9 bases separated the two germline ends. Germline V gives CDR1 MNHEY, CDR2 SVGAGI. The CDR3 covers 12 residues. In DNA, the CDR3 is TGTGCCAGCAGTCGACATCCCGAGACCCAGTACTTC. Amino acid sequence: CASSRHPETQYF.

The CDR3 spells CASSLVGAANTGELFF. CDR3 DNA sequence: TGCGCCAGCAGCTTGGTAGGGGCCGCGAACACCGGGGAGCTGTTTTTT. The chain combines TRBV5-1 with TRBJ2-2, with D possibly being TRBD1 (5 bases). Trimming pared 0 bases from V and 0 bases from J, leaving 9 bases between. Germline V CDR1 and CDR2: SGHRS, YFSETQ. The CDR3 loop spans 16 amino acids.

V usage is TRBV19 and J usage is TRBJ2-7, with 14 bases matching TRBD2. In germline, CDR1 is LNHDA, CDR2 SQIVND (reference sequence). Trimming cost V 4 bases and J 1 base; bases outside gene matches: 15. CDR3 length: 20 residues. The CDR3, as DNA: TGTGCCAGTAGTACCGTAGGGCCGGGACTAGCGGGAGTGGTATCCTACGAGCAGTACTTC. It encodes CASSTVGPGLAGVVSYEQYF. Based on the CDR3 plus reference TRBV19 and TRBJ2-7, the full variable domain is DGGITQSPKYLFRKEGQNVTLSCEQNLNHDAMYWYRQDPGQGLRLIYYSQIVNDFQKGDIAEGYSVSREKKESFPLTVTSAQKNPTAFYLCASSTVGPGLAGVVSYEQYFGPGTRLTVT.

The chain recombines TRBV30 with TRBJ1-3; D is uncertain. The CDR3 length is 13 residues. The ends were cut back, 3 bases at V and 4 bases at J, with 10 bases in the middle. Germline V gives CDR1 GTSNPN, CDR2 SVGIG (reference sequence). CDR3 protein: CAWSLQQGNTIYF. As DNA, the CDR3 is TGTGCCTGGAGCCTACAACAGGGAAACACCATATATTTT.

The chain employs TRBV11-2 and TRBJ1-4; D may be TRBD1 (6 bases). V lost 5 bases and J 0 bases, leaving 13 bases between the germline ends. CDR1 is SGHAT, CDR2 FQNNGV, per germline. The CDR3 contains 16 residues. As DNA, the CDR3 is TGTGCCAGCAGCAAGGGACAACAAACAACTAATGAAAAACTGTTTTTT. Translating gives CASSKGQQTTNEKLFF.

The chain carries TRBV19 and TRBJ2-5; tentatively, D is TRBD2 (5 bases). Germline V gene sequence: CDR1 LNHDA, CDR2 SQIVND (reference sequence). This CDR3 has 15 residues. V gave up 4 bases and J gave up 5 bases, with 17 bases separating them. The CDR3 region has the DNA TGTGCCAGTAGTAGATCGCCTACTAGAGGGGAGACCCAGTACTTC. Its protein is CASSRSPTRGETQYF.

V gene TRBV11-2 combines with J gene TRBJ1-2; D unclear. V was shortened by 5 bases and J by 8 bases, with 18 bases between the two germline ends. The CDR3 length is 14 residues. From germline, CDR1 is SGHAT and CDR2 FQNNGV. The CDR3 is CASSPGRIAGGYTF. CDR3 bases: TGTGCCAGCAGCCCCGGTCGGATTGCGGGCGGCTACACCTTC.

The chain combines TRBV7-2 with TRBJ1-5, with a possible D match to TRBD1 (6 bases). CDR1 is SGHTA, CDR2 FQGNSA, per germline. The CDR3 contains 15 residues. With 0 bases removed from V and 9 bases from J, the gap between germline ends came to 15 bases. The CDR3 spells CASSLAPRETGPQHF. The CDR3 DNA reads TGTGCCAGCAGCTTAGCGCCCAGGGAGACAGGGCCCCAGCATTTT.

The rearrangement links TRBV6-1 to TRBJ2-5; D not certain. This CDR3 contains 11 residues. The V gene lost 5 bases and the J gene lost 3 bases, with 4 bases spanning the gap. Germline V lookup: CDR1 MNHNS, CDR2 SASEGT. CDR3 coding DNA: TGTGCCAGCAGTAAAAAAGAGACCCAGTACTTC. It is translated as CASSKKETQYF.

The chain joins TRBV5-1 to TRBJ2-2; D assignment may be TRBD1 or TRBD2 (5 bases each). The germline CDR1 and CDR2 sequences are SGHRS and YFSETQ. Between the trimmed V and J ends, which lost 7 bases and 3 bases, there was a span of 16 bases. The CDR3 loop spans 15 amino acids. CDR3 nucleotide sequence: TGCGCCAGCGATCTTGGGGGTAGCTACACCGGGGAGCTGTTTTTT. Translation: CASDLGGSYTGELFF.

The chain links TRBV5-1 to TRBJ1-4; D remains ambiguous. V was shortened by 3 bases and J by 8 bases, with 14 bases between the two germline ends. The CDR3 length is 14 residues. Germline assignment: CDR1 SGHRS and CDR2 YFSETQ. For the CDR3, the DNA is TGCGCCAGCAGCTGGAAGTGGAATGAGGAAAAACTGTTTTTT. Translating it yields CASSWKWNEEKLFF.

This clone was detected a few times. The chain links TRBV30 to TRBJ1-5; maybe TRBD1 (5 bases). The V end lost 2 bases, the J end lost 1 base, and 12 bases lay between the germline ends. CDR1 is GTSNPN, CDR2 SVGIG, per germline (reference sequence). The CDR3 runs 15 residues. CDR3 protein: CAWSSQGWSNQPQHF. In nucleotides, the CDR3 is TGTGCCTGGAGTTCGCAGGGTTGGAGCAATCAGCCCCAGCATTTT.

This chain links TRBV4-2 with TRBJ2-3, with TRBD1 identical over 9 bases. Trimming at V came to 3 bases and at J to 0 bases, leaving 7 bases not matched to a gene. CDR1 and CDR2 (germline): LGHNA, YNFKEQ. This CDR3 has 17 residues. In DNA form, the CDR3 reads TGTGCCAGCAGCCATGACCGGACAGGGGCGAGCACAGATACGCAGTATTTT. This codes for CASSHDRTGASTDTQYF.